Shown below are 11 T cell receptor beta chains from a single sample sequenced in a study of T cell repertoires in cytomegalovirus infection. MiXCR, run by TCRdb on the reads, gives a single entry per CDR3 protein. Found here are 740,000 or so distinct CDR3 sequences, about a third of them singletons; the top ten hold under 3%. What was sequenced was PBMCs. These receptors originate from a human donor in good health (CMV status not recorded). Some clones in this sample may be carry-over from other donors' samples.

The rearrangement links TRBV15 to TRBJ1-3; D gene unclear. CDR1 and CDR2 from the germline V gene are LNHNV and YYDKDF (reference sequence). The V end lost 8 bases, the J end lost 0 bases, and 20 bases lay between the germline ends. This CDR3 comprises 17 residues. The CDR3 coding sequence is TGTGCCACCGGCGAATTTTATCGAAGAGGCTCTGGAAACACCATATATTTT. Its translation: CATGEFYRRGSGNTIYF.

The chain uses TRBV9 and TRBJ2-1; 7 bases are shared with TRBD1. V shed 4 bases, J shed 0 bases, and the junction held 10 bases outside the gene matches. Germline lookup yields CDR1 SGDLS and CDR2 YYNGEE. The CDR3 is 17 residues long. CDR3 in DNA: TGTGCCAGCAGCCCCAGGGGGACACAGAGCTCCTACAATGAGCAGTTCTTC. This gives the protein CASSPRGTQSSYNEQFF. The variable domain in full, with the rest retrieved from reference TRBV9 and TRBJ2-1, is DSGVTQTPKHLITATGQRVTLRCSPRSGDLSVYWYQQSLDQGLQFLIQYYNGEERAKGNILERFSAQQFPDLHSELNLSSLELGDSALYFCASSPRGTQSSYNEQFFGPGTRLTVL.

This clonotype was recorded many times. A read error may explain this, as a much larger clone is one base away. CDR3 in amino acids: CASSHNSGANVLTF. The CDR3 nucleotides are TGTGCCAGCAGTCACAACTCTGGGGCCAACGTCCTGACTTTC. The rearrangement joins TRBV7-2 to TRBJ2-6; D call uncertain. The CDR3 contains 14 residues. The germline gives CDR1 SGHTA, CDR2 FQGNSA. Trimming removed 6 bases at V and 0 bases at J, with 6 bases between. Using reference TRBV7-2 and TRBJ2-6 for the parts outside the CDR3, the full variable domain is GAGVSQSPSNKVTEKGKDVELRCDPISGHTALYWYRQSLGQGLEFLIYFQGNSAPDKSGLPSDRFSAERTGGSVSTLTIQRTQQEDSAVYLCASSHNSGANVLTFGAGSRLTVL.

The rearrangement joins TRBV6-6 to TRBJ2-1; 7 positions agree with TRBD2. Germline CDR1 and CDR2: MNHNY and SVGAGI (reference sequence). V was clipped by 0 bases and J by 9 bases; unmatched bases: 11. The CDR3 has 16 amino acids. This chain's CDR3 is CASSYSVGTPGGEQFF. The CDR3 DNA reads TGTGCCAGCAGTTACTCCGTGGGAACTCCGGGGGGTGAGCAGTTCTTC.

The chain carries TRBV5-1 and TRBJ1-6; possible D gene TRBD1, 6 bases. Trimming removed 4 bases at V and 7 bases at J, with 9 bases between. The CDR3 runs to 13 residues. Looked up from germline, CDR1 is SGHRS and CDR2 is YFSETQ. Here the CDR3 DNA reads TGCGCCAGCAGCACCGACAGGAATTCACCCCTCCACTTT. Translated, it gives CASSTDRNSPLHF. Looking up the rest from reference TRBV5-1 and TRBJ1-6 gives the full variable domain: KAGVTQTPRYLIKTRGQQVTLSCSPISGHRSVSWYQQTPGQGLQFLFEYFSETQRNKGNFPGRFSGRQFSNSRSEMNVSTLELGDSALYLCASSTDRNSPLHFGNGTRLTVT.

This clonotype showed up just a few times. The chain couples TRBV28 to TRBJ1-6; D is undetermined. Germline V gene lookup returns CDR1 MDHEN and CDR2 SYDVKM. V lost 1 base and J 4 bases, leaving 8 bases between the germline ends. This CDR3 spans 15 amino acids. CDR3 sequence (DNA): TGTGCCAGCAGTTTATTCTGGCGTTATAATTCACCCCTCCACTTT. Translation gives CASSLFWRYNSPLHF.

At least ten counts were recorded for this clonotype. The rearrangement uses TRBV7-2 and TRBJ1-4; TRBD1 matches at 10 bases. CDR3 size: 17 residues. V dropped 6 bases and J dropped 8; count of bases not matched to a gene: 15. Germline V gene lookup returns CDR1 SGHTA and CDR2 FQGNSA. DNA of the CDR3: TGTGCCAGCAGAGGAGGGCCCGGGACAGGGGATGAAGAAAAACTGTTTTTT. Translated: CASRGGPGTGDEEKLFF.

V usage is TRBV19 and J usage is TRBJ2-5; 10 bases fit TRBD2. After removal of 1 base from V and 3 bases from J, the junction contained 5 bases not matched to a gene. The CDR3 sequence is 16 residues long. The germline V gene encodes CDR1 LNHDA and CDR2 SQIVND (reference sequence). In nucleotides, the CDR3 is TGTGCCAGTAGTATAGCTAGCGGGGGCCTTGAAGAGACCCAGTACTTC. The encoded protein is CASSIASGGLEETQYF.

The V gene is TRBV12-3 or TRBV12-4, the J gene TRBJ1-6, with D unresolved. The CDR3 covers 12 residues. The ends were cut back, 4 bases at V and 13 bases at J, with 11 bases in the middle. CDR3 in DNA: TGTGCCAGCAGTTCCCTTACGTCGCCCCTCCACTTT. Its protein is CASSSLTSPLHF.

This clonotype was seen at least ten times. This chain connects TRBV7-6 to TRBJ1-1, with TRBD1 as a possible D gene (5 bases). V was shortened by 1 base and J by 4 bases, with 13 bases between the two germline ends. The CDR3 is 15 amino acids. Germline V lookup: CDR1 SGHVS, CDR2 FNYEAQ. The CDR3 is CASSLVGGYATEAFF. For the CDR3, the DNA is TGTGCCAGCAGCTTAGTTGGGGGTTATGCCACTGAAGCTTTCTTT.

The J gene is TRBJ2-7, the V gene TRBV7-8, with a possible D match to TRBD2 (7 bases). Germline values: CDR1 SGHVS, CDR2 FQNEAQ. V lost 1 base to trimming and J lost 0 bases, with 16 bases between them. The CDR3 runs 17 residues. The chain's CDR3 is CASSLGGGHLYSYEQYF. CDR3 sequence (DNA): TGTGCCAGCAGCTTAGGCGGGGGACATTTGTACTCCTACGAGCAGTACTTC.